These 2 T cell receptor beta chains originate from one sample sequenced in a study of T-cell memory formation after mild COVID-19. TCRdb reprocessed the 5' RACE reads with MiXCR, giving one entry per CDR3 protein. The top ten clones hold over 9% of a sample with roughly 450,000 distinct CDR3 sequences, about 20% of them seen once. The source material was PBMCs or a T cell subset sorted from them (not recorded which). The receptors were gathered from an adult woman who had mild COVID-19 (a few samples of this study predate the infection). Cell type and time point are not known.

This clonotype was counted only a few times. The V call is TRBV24-1, the J call TRBJ2-3, with D unresolved. Trimming removed 3 bases from V and 1 base from J, with 16 bases in between. This CDR3 comprises 17 residues. CDR1 and CDR2 from the germline V gene are KGHDR and SFDVKD. The CDR3 bases are TGTGCCACCAGTGATGCCGCGAGGCGAACGGGCACAGATACGCAGTATTTT. As protein: CATSDAARRTGTDTQYF.

This clonotype was recorded at least ten times. The J gene is TRBJ1-1, the V gene TRBV3-1; 7 bases are a match to TRBD1. Germline trimming cut 3 bases from V and 4 bases from J; bases unmatched to any gene: 5. CDR1 and CDR2 (germline): LGHDT, YNNKEL (reference sequence). This CDR3 region has 14 residues. The CDR3, as DNA: TGTGCCAGCAGCCACTCAGGGGGGGGCACTGAAGCTTTCTTT. Its protein is CASSHSGGGTEAFF.